A selection of T cell receptor beta chains follows, all from one sample in a study of T cell responses to AZD1222 COVID-19 vaccine. Profiled with immunoSEQ multiplex PCR; TCRdb holds only in-frame clones, not every one. The sample records more than 150,000 clones, roughly 92% being singletons. The material sequenced was peripheral blood, taken on day 0 of AZD1222 vaccination. The receptors here all came from an adult in good health. CDR3s include the opening cysteine and the closing phenylalanine or tryptophan. Fields, in order: J gene, clone size, V gene, D gene, CDR3 protein, CDR3 DNA. A D gene is named only where the DNA matches it firmly. The listing skips clone size in some rows; elsewhere it reads once, few, many or a size class.

j_gene: TRBJ1-2
abundance: -
v_gene: TRBV9
d_gene: -
CDR3aa: CASSGTGFGMGYTF
CDR3nt: TGTGCCAGCAGCGGTACAGGGTTCGGGATGGGCTACACCTTC

j_gene: TRBJ1-5
abundance: once
v_gene: TRBV19
d_gene: TRBD1
CDR3aa: CASSMGTGASPQHF
CDR3nt: TGTGCCAGTAGTATGGGTACAGGGGCAAGCCCCCAGCATTTT

j_gene: TRBJ1-5
abundance: -
v_gene: TRBV3-1/TRBV3-2
d_gene: -
CDR3aa: CASSQGGNQPQHF
CDR3nt: TGTGCCAGCAGCCAGGGGGGAAATCAGCCCCAGCATTTT

j_gene: TRBJ1-1
abundance: -
v_gene: TRBV2
d_gene: -
CDR3aa: CASKAIEAFF
CDR3nt: TGTGCCAGCAAGGCGATTGAAGCTTTCTTT

j_gene: TRBJ1-4
abundance: -
v_gene: TRBV28
d_gene: TRBD1
CDR3aa: CASSSPGQDNEKLFF
CDR3nt: TGTGCCAGCAGTTCCCCGGGACAGGATAATGAAAAACTGTTTTTT

j_gene: TRBJ1-1
abundance: -
v_gene: TRBV19
d_gene: -
CDR3aa: CASSIPRGNTEAFF
CDR3nt: TGTGCCAGTAGTATCCCCAGGGGAAACACTGAAGCTTTCTTT

j_gene: TRBJ1-1
abundance: -
v_gene: TRBV11-3
d_gene: -
CDR3aa: CASSLEDGVTEAFF
CDR3nt: TGTGCCAGCAGCTTGGAGGACGGGGTCACTGAAGCTTTCTTT

j_gene: TRBJ1-1
abundance: -
v_gene: TRBV2
d_gene: -
CDR3aa: CASSVVGTEAFF
CDR3nt: TGTGCCAGCAGTGTAGTGGGCACTGAAGCTTTCTTT

j_gene: TRBJ1-4
abundance: -
v_gene: TRBV4-2
d_gene: -
CDR3aa: CASSQVDRQGTNEKLFF
CDR3nt: TGTGCCAGCAGCCAAGTCGACAGGCAAGGGACTAATGAAAAACTGTTTTTT

j_gene: TRBJ2-3
abundance: -
v_gene: TRBV3-1/TRBV3-2
d_gene: TRBD2
CDR3aa: CASSARQTSGTDTQYF
CDR3nt: TGTGCCAGCAGCGCTCGGCAGACTAGCGGCACAGATACGCAGTATTTT

j_gene: TRBJ1-5
abundance: few
v_gene: TRBV30
d_gene: TRBD1
CDR3aa: CAWKREGQGDQPQHF
CDR3nt: TGTGCCTGGAAACGGGAAGGACAGGGGGATCAGCCCCAGCATTTT

j_gene: TRBJ1-1
abundance: -
v_gene: TRBV7-9
d_gene: -
CDR3aa: CASSSTGVSTEAFF
CDR3nt: TGTGCCAGCAGCTCAACGGGGGTTAGCACTGAAGCTTTCTTT

j_gene: TRBJ2-5
abundance: once
v_gene: TRBV7-2
d_gene: TRBD2
CDR3aa: CASSFLAGGPRDQETQYF
CDR3nt: TGTGCCAGCAGCTTCTTAGCGGGGGGGCCGAGAGATCAAGAGACCCAGTACTTC

j_gene: TRBJ1-2
abundance: -
v_gene: TRBV6-5
d_gene: -
CDR3aa: CASSYSGTLNYGYTF
CDR3nt: TGTGCCAGCAGTTACTCCGGGACTCTCAACTATGGCTACACCTTC

j_gene: TRBJ1-1
abundance: -
v_gene: TRBV19
d_gene: -
CDR3aa: CASSMGGFAEAFF
CDR3nt: TGTGCCAGTAGTATGGGTGGATTTGCTGAAGCTTTCTTT

j_gene: TRBJ1-1
abundance: -
v_gene: TRBV5-1
d_gene: -
CDR3aa: CASSLAGRPEAFF
CDR3nt: TGCGCCAGCAGCTTGGCCGGGAGGCCCGAAGCTTTCTTT

j_gene: TRBJ2-1
abundance: -
v_gene: TRBV6-4
d_gene: TRBD2
CDR3aa: CASSVGGGSYNEQFF
CDR3nt: TGTGCCAGCAGTGTGGGGGGGGGCTCCTACAATGAGCAGTTCTTC

j_gene: TRBJ1-5
abundance: -
v_gene: TRBV28
d_gene: -
CDR3aa: CASSWGQRQPQHF
CDR3nt: TGTGCCAGCAGTTGGGGACAACGGCAGCCCCAGCATTTT

j_gene: TRBJ2-1
abundance: -
v_gene: TRBV18
d_gene: TRBD2
CDR3aa: CASSPPSMMAGGESYNEQFF
CDR3nt: TGTGCCAGCTCACCACCGTCAATGATGGCGGGAGGGGAGTCCTACAATGAGCAGTTCTTC

j_gene: TRBJ1-2
abundance: once
v_gene: TRBV2
d_gene: TRBD1
CDR3aa: CASSAPDRGTF
CDR3nt: TGTGCCAGCAGTGCCCCGGACAGGGGCACCTTC

j_gene: TRBJ1-1
abundance: -
v_gene: TRBV6-5
d_gene: -
CDR3aa: CASSRDTRRNTEAFF
CDR3nt: TGTGCCAGCAGTAGGGACACCCGGAGGAACACTGAAGCTTTCTTT

j_gene: TRBJ1-1
abundance: -
v_gene: TRBV5-4
d_gene: -
CDR3aa: CASSLRRRTGPEAFF
CDR3nt: TGTGCCAGCAGCCTTAGACGGAGAACTGGCCCTGAAGCTTTCTTT

j_gene: TRBJ2-7
abundance: -
v_gene: TRBV2
d_gene: TRBD2
CDR3aa: CASSVHGEGPRENEQYF
CDR3nt: TGTGCCAGCAGTGTCCACGGGGAGGGCCCCCGAGAGAACGAGCAGTACTTC

j_gene: TRBJ2-2
abundance: -
v_gene: TRBV7-2
d_gene: -
CDR3aa: CASRPRRRSAGELFF
CDR3nt: TGTGCCAGCAGACCCAGGAGGAGATCAGCCGGGGAGCTGTTTTTT

j_gene: TRBJ1-2
abundance: -
v_gene: TRBV10-2
d_gene: TRBD1
CDR3aa: CASSAEGASGYTF
CDR3nt: TGCGCCAGCAGTGCGGAGGGGGCATCTGGCTACACCTTC

j_gene: TRBJ2-5
abundance: -
v_gene: TRBV9
d_gene: -
CDR3aa: CASSPRGQETQYF
CDR3nt: TGTGCCAGCAGCCCCAGGGGCCAAGAGACCCAGTACTTC

j_gene: TRBJ1-2
abundance: -
v_gene: TRBV4-1
d_gene: -
CDR3aa: CASSQSLASDYGYTF
CDR3nt: TGCGCCAGCAGCCAATCATTAGCGTCTGACTATGGCTACACCTTC

j_gene: TRBJ2-5
abundance: -
v_gene: TRBV5-5
d_gene: TRBD2
CDR3aa: CASSLGGGYETQYF
CDR3nt: TGTGCCAGCAGCTTGGGCGGGGGTTACGAGACCCAGTACTTC

j_gene: TRBJ1-3
abundance: once
v_gene: TRBV29-1
d_gene: -
CDR3aa: CSVRQGSSGNTIYF
CDR3nt: TGCAGCGTTCGGCAGGGAAGCTCTGGAAACACCATATATTTT

j_gene: TRBJ2-1
abundance: few
v_gene: TRBV2
d_gene: -
CDR3aa: CASSEALLAVQVEQFF
CDR3nt: TGTGCCAGCAGTGAAGCGCTTTTGGCCGTACAGGTGGAGCAGTTCTTC

j_gene: TRBJ1-1
abundance: -
v_gene: TRBV28
d_gene: -
CDR3aa: CASVTSSQNTEAFF
CDR3nt: TGTGCCAGCGTTACGTCCTCCCAGAACACTGAAGCTTTCTTT

j_gene: TRBJ1-2
abundance: -
v_gene: TRBV10-3
d_gene: TRBD1
CDR3aa: CAITAGTGSNYGYTF
CDR3nt: TGTGCCATCACAGCCGGGACAGGTTCTAACTATGGCTACACCTTC

j_gene: TRBJ1-1
abundance: -
v_gene: TRBV9
d_gene: -
CDR3aa: CASSVGELYTEAFF
CDR3nt: TGTGCCAGCAGCGTAGGTGAGTTGTACACTGAAGCTTTCTTT

j_gene: TRBJ1-2
abundance: -
v_gene: TRBV6-5
d_gene: -
CDR3aa: CASSYSEGSGGYTF
CDR3nt: TGTGCCAGCAGTTACTCGGAGGGATCAGGCGGCTACACCTTC

j_gene: TRBJ1-1
abundance: -
v_gene: TRBV7-8
d_gene: -
CDR3aa: CASSLGPQGVRGTEAFF
CDR3nt: TGTGCCAGCAGCTTAGGGCCACAGGGCGTGAGAGGCACTGAAGCTTTCTTT

j_gene: TRBJ1-1
abundance: once
v_gene: TRBV27
d_gene: -
CDR3aa: CASSLGRIGTEAFF
CDR3nt: TGTGCCAGCAGTTTAGGGAGAATAGGCACTGAAGCTTTCTTT

j_gene: TRBJ2-7
abundance: -
v_gene: TRBV5-1
d_gene: -
CDR3aa: CASSLELGRTEQYF
CDR3nt: TGCGCCAGCAGCTTGGAATTGGGACGGACCGAGCAGTACTTC

j_gene: TRBJ2-4
abundance: -
v_gene: TRBV6-5
d_gene: TRBD1
CDR3aa: CASSPDRGRDIQYF
CDR3nt: TGTGCCAGCAGTCCAGACAGGGGGCGTGACATTCAGTACTTC

j_gene: TRBJ1-5
abundance: -
v_gene: TRBV20-1
d_gene: -
CDR3aa: CSASVLGGQPQHF
CDR3nt: TGCAGTGCTAGTGTTTTAGGGGGTCAGCCCCAGCATTTT

j_gene: TRBJ2-5
abundance: -
v_gene: TRBV6-5
d_gene: -
CDR3aa: CASSPRGTPETQYF
CDR3nt: TGTGCCAGCAGTCCCCGCGGGACTCCGGAGACCCAGTACTTC

j_gene: TRBJ2-5
abundance: few
v_gene: TRBV28
d_gene: -
CDR3aa: CASSFIGPGLETQYF
CDR3nt: TGTGCCAGCAGTTTTATAGGCCCCGGGCTGGAGACCCAGTACTTC

j_gene: TRBJ2-5
abundance: -
v_gene: TRBV14
d_gene: -
CDR3aa: CASSRRASVQETQYF
CDR3nt: TGTGCCAGCAGTCGGAGGGCTTCAGTCCAAGAGACCCAGTACTTC

j_gene: TRBJ1-1
abundance: -
v_gene: TRBV5-8
d_gene: -
CDR3aa: CASSNPFVEDTEAFF
CDR3nt: TGTGCCAGCAGCAACCCCTTTGTGGAGGACACTGAAGCTTTCTTT

j_gene: TRBJ2-4
abundance: -
v_gene: TRBV21-1
d_gene: -
CDR3aa: CASNRDRGVASLAKNIQYF
CDR3nt: TGTGCCAGCAACAGGGACAGGGGGGTTGCCAGTCTTGCCAAAAACATTCAGTACTTC

j_gene: TRBJ1-2
abundance: -
v_gene: TRBV19
d_gene: -
CDR3aa: CASSRQKEYGYTF
CDR3nt: TGTGCCAGTAGTAGACAGAAAGAATATGGCTACACCTTC

j_gene: TRBJ1-5
abundance: -
v_gene: TRBV6-2/TRBV6-3
d_gene: TRBD1
CDR3aa: CASSGRTGENRGNQPQHF
CDR3nt: TGTGCCAGCAGTGGAAGGACAGGGGAGAATAGGGGCAATCAGCCCCAGCATTTT

j_gene: TRBJ1-2
abundance: once
v_gene: TRBV14
d_gene: -
CDR3aa: CASSLTGKANYGYTF
CDR3nt: TGTGCCAGCAGCCTAACAGGAAAAGCTAACTATGGCTACACCTTC

j_gene: TRBJ2-5
abundance: -
v_gene: TRBV3-1/TRBV3-2
d_gene: TRBD2
CDR3aa: CASSQAAGGAPETQYF
CDR3nt: TGTGCCAGCAGCCAGGCAGCGGGAGGGGCCCCAGAGACCCAGTACTTC

j_gene: TRBJ2-3
abundance: -
v_gene: TRBV6-2/TRBV6-3
d_gene: -
CDR3aa: CASSYGSDTQYF
CDR3nt: TGTGCCAGCAGTTACGGTTCGGATACGCAGTATTTT

j_gene: TRBJ2-1
abundance: -
v_gene: TRBV9
d_gene: TRBD1
CDR3aa: CASSAGTGDINEQFF
CDR3nt: TGTGCCAGCAGCGCCGGGACAGGGGACATAAATGAGCAGTTCTTC

j_gene: TRBJ2-2
abundance: -
v_gene: TRBV19
d_gene: -
CDR3aa: CATKGGTGELFF
CDR3nt: TGTGCCACAAAGGGGGGGACCGGGGAGCTGTTTTTT

j_gene: TRBJ2-2
abundance: -
v_gene: TRBV4-1
d_gene: -
CDR3aa: CASSQAERTGELFF
CDR3nt: TGCGCCAGCAGCCAAGCAGAAAGGACCGGGGAGCTGTTTTTT

j_gene: TRBJ2-3
abundance: -
v_gene: TRBV19
d_gene: -
CDR3aa: CASRTSLSLRLTDTQYF
CDR3nt: TGTGCCAGTAGGACCTCGTTAAGTCTCCGACTCACAGATACGCAGTATTTT